One sample yielded the 2 T cell receptor beta chains listed below, sequenced in a study of cytomegalovirus exposure and HLA in healthy donors (dated 2017 in TCRdb). The method was the immunoSEQ multiplex PCR assay. TCRdb took this table from immuneACCESS and kept in-frame rearrangements with V and J called. Such tables lack part of the clones; where checked against another copy, unresolved V genes explain under half of the gap, and the rest is unexplained. This sample gives 50,000 to 80,000 clones in total; roughly 94% of them show up just once. The ten largest account for under 6.5% of the sample. Sequenced: PBMCs. The receptors derive from a woman aged 18-35 years in good health and CMV-seropositive.

This rearrangement joins TRBV25-1 to TRBJ2-1; 7 bases fit TRBD2. The CDR3 is 15 residues long. The V segment lost 5 bases and the J segment 1 base; nucleotides outside the gene matches: 5. CDR1 and CDR2 from the germline V gene are MGHDK and SYGVNS. CDR3 amino acids: CASSWAAGSYNEQFF. As DNA, the CDR3 is TGTGCCAGCAGTTGGGCAGCGGGGTCCTACAATGAGCAGTTCTTC.

V usage is TRBV4-1 and J usage is TRBJ1-4, with a possible D match to TRBD1 (5 bases). This CDR3 has 16 residues. CDR1 and CDR2 (germline): MGHRA, YSYEKL. V was cut by 5 bases and J by 8 bases, with 21 bases left in between. This CDR3 reads CASSSQPGGAGEKLFF. The CDR3 DNA follows: TGCGCCAGCAGCTCACAACCGGGTGGGGCCGGGGAAAAACTGTTTTTT.